This record covers a single TCR beta chain. This entry belongs to a study of blood T cell repertoires in COVID-19. Study as a whole: T cells, B-cell-depleted T cells, or PBMCs supplied cDNA or gDNA.

Assay: immunoSEQ multiplex PCR; the TCRdb copy retains only in-frame clones and omits some. In the table there are around 160,000 clones, around 90% of which are singletons. Unmatched junction bases numbered 7, after V lost 0 bases and J lost 5 bases. Looked up from germline, CDR1 is GTSNPN and CDR2 is SVGIG (reference sequence). This CDR3 has 16 residues. V is TRBV30 and J is TRBJ2-3, with 11 bases matching TRBD1. Sequencing was performed on peripheral blood. The source of this sequence is a man aged 18 to 29 with acute or convalescent COVID-19. The DNA for the CDR3 is TGTGCCTGGAGTGTAGGACAGGGGGCAAGGGGAGATACGCAGTATTTT. This sequence encodes CAWSVGQGARGDTQYF. The full variable domain, rest sourced from reference TRBV30 and TRBJ2-3, is SQTIHQWPATLVQPVGSPLSLECTVEGTSNPNLYWYRQAAGRGLQLLFYSVGIGQISSEVPQNLSASRPQDRQFILSSKKLLLSDSGFYLCAWSVGQGARGDTQYFGPGTRLTVL.